This TCR beta chain was sequenced in a study of beta chain features in type 1 diabetes (dated by TCRdb to between 2018 and 2020). A note on the overall study: No differences in mean age, gender distribution, total cell number or subset yield were found between patients and healthy donors. Regulatory and stem cell-like memory subsets were obtained from only 8 patients and roughly 8 healthy donors, while naive and central memory subsets were obtained from all 28 donors. A total of roughly 100,000,000 sorted cells were examined across all samples, and the number of cells per subset was strongly correlated with RNA yield. In the study, recently diagnosed type 1 diabetes patients and matched healthy donors were compared on the TCRB repertoires of their sorted circulating CD4+ T cell subsets. Overall study outcomes, separate from this receptor: Patients with type 1 diabetes made fewer insertions and deleted more nucleotides at VDJ recombination sites, implying thymic rearrangement abnormalities. Because small numbers of individuals were included in the HLA sub-analyses, any influence of HLA type on TCRB rearrangement was left unresolved. The naive, central memory and regulatory TCRB repertoires appeared to resemble one another more closely among patients than among healthy donors. PCR might favor shorter templates, but patient and control samples were amplified and corrected together, so any skew would affect both groups equally. Because cDNA was sequenced instead of genomic DNA, activated cells with high expression could be over-represented, although the groups did not differ in activation or CD3 levels. In all four CD4+ subsets, TCRB CDR3 length was moderately but significantly shorter in type 1 diabetes patients.

The entire amount of isolated RNA was reverse transcribed using the High Capacity cDNA Reverse Transcription Kit, so the sequenced TCRB transcripts were expressed ones. Deep immunoSEQ sequencing was applied to naive, central memory and regulatory T cell samples, giving an average of approximately 4 million total reads per sample. After sorted cells were lysed in RLT buffer, RNA was extracted with DNase-treated RNeasy Micro or Mini kits, with the choice depending on cell number. To prevent cross-contamination, every cell subset was processed on its own, while patient and healthy donor samples were processed together. The immunoSEQ multiplex PCR was used to amplify TCRB sequences from cDNA, generating 87-bp fragments that spanned the CDR3 region. Sequencing of the amplicons was performed on the Illumina HiSeq platform. As for the original processing: Synthetic template baselines were used to correct PCR bias computationally, reads within Hamming distance 2 were collapsed, and singletons that could not be merged were discarded. By aligning reads against IMGT, V, D and J genes, CDR3 length, and insertions or deletions at six rearrangement sites were assigned. Within each subset, clonotype counts were normalized to sorted cell number, and only after that were true diversity and Gini coefficients computed with the tcR R package. The overlap coefficient, calculated on TCRB nucleotide sequences, was used to quantify repertoire sharing. Out-of-frame TCRB sequences from naive cells were analyzed to stand in for the pre-selection repertoire. In TCRdb, the immuneACCESS table is reduced to in-frame sequences with V and J assigned. These tables do not hold every clone; where another copy was compared, an unresolved V gene accounts for under half, and the others remain unexplained. V and J calls and clone size are copied from that table; D and trimming were computed from the DNA. The sample table holds about 230,000 clones, of which approximately 16% were seen once. In total, the top ten clones hold 0.08% to 0.095% of the sample.

The sample holds a few counts of this clone. This clone's antigen is unknown. No base quality values were provided; no much bigger clone lies one nucleotide off. The sample contains more than one DNA sequence encoding this CDR3. Via the germline V gene, CDR1 is SGHRS and CDR2 YFSETQ. V drops 0 bases and J drops 1 base, leaving 3 bases in between. The CDR3 starts with the cysteine, ends with the phenylalanine, and has 13 residues. CDR3 DNA only is kept here, 39 bases in frame from base 1. From each donor, a single peripheral blood sample of roughly 0.11 L on average was drawn into heparinised tubes. Naive, central memory, regulatory and stem cell-like memory CD4+ T cells were sorted on a BD FACSAria II using a panel including CD45RO, CCR7, CD25, CD127, CD95 and CD27. Purity was above 95% for every sorted population. Right away, PBMCs were isolated by Lymphoprep density gradient centrifugation and were stained directly, with no culture step. To minimize batch effects, samples were stained and sorted in pairs, one healthy donor with one patient per experiment.

The receptor comes from a man younger than 40 with type 1 diabetes. The specimen was naive CD4+ T cells from blood. This sample's cell subset or site label indicates: true naive CD4+ T cells. Here the chain combines TRBV5-1 and TRBJ2-3; the D segment cannot be called with confidence. The CDR3 is CASSLDGTDTQYF. DNA sequence: TGCGCCAGCAGCTTGGACGGCACAGATACGCAGTATTTT.